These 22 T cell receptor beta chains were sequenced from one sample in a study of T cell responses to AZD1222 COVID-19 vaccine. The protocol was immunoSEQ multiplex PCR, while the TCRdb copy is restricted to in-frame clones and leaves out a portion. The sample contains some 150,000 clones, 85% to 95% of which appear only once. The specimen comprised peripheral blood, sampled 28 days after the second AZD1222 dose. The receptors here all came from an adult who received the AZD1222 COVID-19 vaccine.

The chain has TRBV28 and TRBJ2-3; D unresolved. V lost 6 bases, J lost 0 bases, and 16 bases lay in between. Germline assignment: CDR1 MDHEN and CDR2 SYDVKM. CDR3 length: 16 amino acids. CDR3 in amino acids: CASSLYRLTSTDTQYF. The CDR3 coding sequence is TGTGCCAGCAGCCTATACCGCCTCACTAGCACAGATACGCAGTATTTT.

The CDR3 loop is CATTGRSSTDTQYF. The CDR3 DNA reads as TGTGCCACCACGGGACGATCTAGCACAGATACGCAGTATTTT. V and J are TRBV24-1 and TRBJ2-3; D might be TRBD1 or TRBD2, each matching 5 bases. V lost 8 bases, J lost 0 bases, and 11 bases lay in between. CDR1 and CDR2 (germline): KGHDR, SFDVKD. This CDR3 is built from 14 residues.

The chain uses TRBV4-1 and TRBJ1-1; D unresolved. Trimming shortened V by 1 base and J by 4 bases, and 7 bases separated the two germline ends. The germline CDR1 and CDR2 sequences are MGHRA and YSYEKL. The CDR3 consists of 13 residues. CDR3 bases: TGCGCCAGCAGCCAAGGGGAGGGCACTGAAGCTTTCTTT. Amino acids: CASSQGEGTEAFF.

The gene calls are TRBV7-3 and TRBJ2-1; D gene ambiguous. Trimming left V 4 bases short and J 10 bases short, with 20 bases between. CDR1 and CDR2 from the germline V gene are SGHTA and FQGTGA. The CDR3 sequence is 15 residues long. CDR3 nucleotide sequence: TGTGCCAGCAGCTCGGGCCGCCTGGGAAAAAACGAGCAGTTCTTC. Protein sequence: CASSSGRLGKNEQFF.

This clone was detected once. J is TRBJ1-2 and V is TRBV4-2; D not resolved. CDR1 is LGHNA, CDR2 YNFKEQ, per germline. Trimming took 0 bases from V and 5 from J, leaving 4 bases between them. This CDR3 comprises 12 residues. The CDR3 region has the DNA TGTGCCAGCAGCCAAGATGGGTATGGCTACACCTTC. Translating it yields CASSQDGYGYTF.

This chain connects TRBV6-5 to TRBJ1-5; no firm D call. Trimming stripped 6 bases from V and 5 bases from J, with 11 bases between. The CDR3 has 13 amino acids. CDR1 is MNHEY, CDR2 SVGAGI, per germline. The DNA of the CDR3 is TGTGCCAGCAGCCGCGGGAGCTATCAGCCCCAGCATTTT. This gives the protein CASSRGSYQPQHF.

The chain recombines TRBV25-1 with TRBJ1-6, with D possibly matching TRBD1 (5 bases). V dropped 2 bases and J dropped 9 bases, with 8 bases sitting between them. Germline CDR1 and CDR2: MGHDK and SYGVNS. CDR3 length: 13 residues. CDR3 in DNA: TGTGCCAGCAGTGAAGGGGGGTCTTCACCCCTCCACTTT. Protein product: CASSEGGSSPLHF.

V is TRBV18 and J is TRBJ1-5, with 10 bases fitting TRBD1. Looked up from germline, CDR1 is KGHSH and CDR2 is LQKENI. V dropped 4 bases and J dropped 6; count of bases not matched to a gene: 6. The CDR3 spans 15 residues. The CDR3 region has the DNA TGTGCCAGCTCACTTGGGACAGGGGTGTTTCAGCCCCAGCATTTT. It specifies CASSLGTGVFQPQHF.

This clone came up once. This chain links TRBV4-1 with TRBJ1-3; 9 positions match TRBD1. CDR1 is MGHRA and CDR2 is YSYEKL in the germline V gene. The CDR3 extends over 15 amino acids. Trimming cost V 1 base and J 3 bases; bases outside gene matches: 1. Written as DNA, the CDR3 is TGCGCCAGCAGCCAAGGGGACAGGGATGGAAACACCATATATTTT. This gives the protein CASSQGDRDGNTIYF.

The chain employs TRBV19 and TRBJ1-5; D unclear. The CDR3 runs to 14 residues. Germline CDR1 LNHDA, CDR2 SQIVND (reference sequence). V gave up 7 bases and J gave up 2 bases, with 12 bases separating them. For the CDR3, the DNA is TGTGCCAGTAAGAACGGGCCTGGCAATCAGCCCCAGCATTTT. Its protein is CASKNGPGNQPQHF.

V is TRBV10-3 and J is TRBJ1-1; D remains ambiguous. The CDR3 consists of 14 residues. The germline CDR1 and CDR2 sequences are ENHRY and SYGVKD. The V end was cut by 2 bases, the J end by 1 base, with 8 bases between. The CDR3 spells CAISEGPGNTEAFF. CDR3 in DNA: TGTGCCATCAGTGAGGGACCGGGGAACACTGAAGCTTTCTTT.

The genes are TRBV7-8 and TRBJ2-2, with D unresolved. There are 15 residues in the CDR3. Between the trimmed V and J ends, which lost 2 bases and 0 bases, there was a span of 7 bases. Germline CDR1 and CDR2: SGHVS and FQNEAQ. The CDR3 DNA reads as TGTGCCAGCAGCTTATGGTATTCGAACACCGGGGAGCTGTTTTTT. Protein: CASSLWYSNTGELFF.

The CDR3: CASSSPGAGNYGYTF. CDR3 coding DNA: TGTGCCAGCAGTTCCCCTGGGGCGGGTAACTATGGCTACACCTTC. This rearrangement joins TRBV28 to TRBJ1-2, with D possibly TRBD1 on 5 matching bases. The germline V gene encodes CDR1 MDHEN and CDR2 SYDVKM. The CDR3 is 15 amino acids. Between the trimmed V and J ends, which lost 4 bases and 1 base, there was a span of 13 bases.

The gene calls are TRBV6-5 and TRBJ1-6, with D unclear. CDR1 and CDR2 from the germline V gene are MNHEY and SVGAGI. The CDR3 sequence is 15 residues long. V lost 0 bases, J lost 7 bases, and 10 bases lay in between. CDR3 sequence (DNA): TGTGCCAGCAGTTACTCGAGGCAGAGAAATTCACCCCTCCACTTT. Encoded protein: CASSYSRQRNSPLHF.

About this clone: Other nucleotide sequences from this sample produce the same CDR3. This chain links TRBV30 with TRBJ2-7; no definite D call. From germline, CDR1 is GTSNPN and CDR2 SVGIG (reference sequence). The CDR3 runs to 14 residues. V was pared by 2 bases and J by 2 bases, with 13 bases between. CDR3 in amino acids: CAWSPLFSAYEQYF. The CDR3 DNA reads TGTGCCTGGAGTCCCTTGTTCAGTGCCTACGAGCAGTACTTC.

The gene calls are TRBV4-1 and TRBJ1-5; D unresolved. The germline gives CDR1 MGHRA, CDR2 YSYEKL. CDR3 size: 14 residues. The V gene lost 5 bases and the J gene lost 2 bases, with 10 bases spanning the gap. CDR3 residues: CASSYGYGNQPQHF. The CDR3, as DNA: TGCGCCAGCAGCTATGGGTATGGCAATCAGCCCCAGCATTTT.

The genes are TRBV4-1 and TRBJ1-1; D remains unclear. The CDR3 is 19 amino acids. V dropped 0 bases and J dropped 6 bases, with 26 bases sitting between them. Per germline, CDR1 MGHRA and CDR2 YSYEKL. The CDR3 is CASSQERVFGRRIPSEAFF. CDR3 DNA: TGCGCCAGCAGCCAAGAAAGGGTCTTCGGCAGACGAATCCCGTCTGAAGCTTTCTTT.

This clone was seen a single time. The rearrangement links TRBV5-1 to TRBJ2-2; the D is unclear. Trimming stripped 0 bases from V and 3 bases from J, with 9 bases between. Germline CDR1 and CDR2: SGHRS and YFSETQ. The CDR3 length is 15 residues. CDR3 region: CASSLGSVHTGELFF. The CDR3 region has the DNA TGCGCCAGCAGCTTGGGGAGTGTCCACACCGGGGAGCTGTTTTTT.

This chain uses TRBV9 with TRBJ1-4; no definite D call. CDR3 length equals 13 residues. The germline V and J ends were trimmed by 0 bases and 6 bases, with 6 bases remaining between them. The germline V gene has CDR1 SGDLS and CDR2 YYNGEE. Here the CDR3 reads CASSVGQDEKLFF. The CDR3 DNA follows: TGTGCCAGCAGCGTAGGGCAGGATGAAAAACTGTTTTTT.

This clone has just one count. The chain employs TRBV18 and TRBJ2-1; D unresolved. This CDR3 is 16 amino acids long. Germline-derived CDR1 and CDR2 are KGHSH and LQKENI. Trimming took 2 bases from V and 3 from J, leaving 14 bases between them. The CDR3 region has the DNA TGTGCCAGCTCACCAAACGGGCTACCAGACTACAATGAGCAGTTCTTC. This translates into CASSPNGLPDYNEQFF.

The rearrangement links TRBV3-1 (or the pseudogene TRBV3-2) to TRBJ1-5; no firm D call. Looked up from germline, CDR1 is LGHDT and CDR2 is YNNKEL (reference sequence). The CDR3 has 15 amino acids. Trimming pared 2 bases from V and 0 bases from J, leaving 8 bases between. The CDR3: CASSQRADSNQPQHF. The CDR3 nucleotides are TGTGCCAGCAGCCAAAGGGCAGATAGCAATCAGCCCCAGCATTTT.

The CDR3 loop reads CASRGTGNYNEQFF. The CDR3 DNA reads TGTGCCAGCAGAGGGACGGGGAATTACAATGAGCAGTTCTTC. The chain employs TRBV27 and TRBJ2-1; D might be TRBD1 or TRBD2, each matching 5 bases. This CDR3 region has 14 residues. Per germline, CDR1 MNHEY and CDR2 SMNVEV (reference sequence). Trimming cost V 6 bases and J 4 bases, with 13 bases left between them.